A selection of T cell receptor beta chains follows, all from one sample in a study of control samples from healthy donors and cancer patients. Sequencing was performed with immunoSEQ multiplex PCR; in TCRdb, only in-frame clones are kept and a portion is missing. The sample holds 64,000 or so clones, 92% seen once. Sequenced material: PBMCs. These receptors were collected from a man between 35 and 55 years old with colorectal cancer. CDR3s include the opening cysteine and the closing phenylalanine or tryptophan. The order of the fields is V gene, D gene, J gene, clone size, CDR3 DNA, CDR3 protein. A D gene is named only where the DNA matches it firmly. Size tells how often a clone was seen (once, few, many) or the class of an expanded clone, and some rows leave it out.

V: TRBV19
D: TRBD1
J: TRBJ1-3
size: -
DNA: TGTGCCAGTCTCCTGACAGGGCCTGGAAACACCATATATTTT
CDR3: CASLLTGPGNTIYF

V: TRBV6-5
D: TRBD1
J: TRBJ2-2
size: -
DNA: TGTGCCAGCAGTTGGGGACAGACGAACACCGGGGAGCTGTTTTTT
CDR3: CASSWGQTNTGELFF

V: TRBV7-3
D: -
J: TRBJ2-1
size: -
DNA: TGTGCCAGCAGCCCCCAGGTGGGGGCGGGGGACCTCTACAATGAGCAGTTCTTC
CDR3: CASSPQVGAGDLYNEQFF

V: TRBV6-1
D: -
J: TRBJ1-5
size: -
DNA: TGTGCCAGCAGTGAAGCTACAATTCCTAGCAATCAGCCCCAGCATTTT
CDR3: CASSEATIPSNQPQHF

V: TRBV5-5
D: -
J: TRBJ1-2
size: -
DNA: TGTGCCAGCAGTCGCCTACAGGAGACCTATGGCTACACCTTC
CDR3: CASSRLQETYGYTF

V: TRBV19
D: -
J: TRBJ1-5
size: -
DNA: TGTGCCAGTAAGGGATCTTATAACAATCAGCCCCAGCATTTT
CDR3: CASKGSYNNQPQHF

V: TRBV11-2
D: TRBD1
J: TRBJ2-3
size: -
DNA: TGTGCCAGCAGCCCATGGACAGGGGGAAGCACAGATACGCAGTATTTT
CDR3: CASSPWTGGSTDTQYF

V: TRBV30
D: -
J: TRBJ1-4
size: -
DNA: TGTGCCGGCGTGGAGCTTGGAAAACTGTTTTTT
CDR3: CAGVELGKLFF

V: TRBV5-1
D: -
J: TRBJ2-5
size: -
DNA: TGCGCCAGCAGCCCTCTCCCCACGACGGGCGAGACCCAGTACTTC
CDR3: CASSPLPTTGETQYF

V: TRBV7-6
D: -
J: TRBJ1-3
size: -
DNA: TGTGCCAGCAGCAAGGGGACGACAGAAAACACCATATATTTT
CDR3: CASSKGTTENTIYF

V: TRBV11-2
D: -
J: TRBJ1-1
size: -
DNA: TGTGCCAGCAGCTTAGGATCGGTTGGGCGCACTGAAGCTTTCTTT
CDR3: CASSLGSVGRTEAFF

V: TRBV19
D: -
J: TRBJ1-1
size: -
DNA: TGTGCCAGTAGTACCCTAGACAGCTCTATGAACACTGAAGCTTTCTTT
CDR3: CASSTLDSSMNTEAFF

V: TRBV7-2
D: TRBD1
J: TRBJ1-2
size: -
DNA: TGTGCCAGCGTACAAGGGGCGGGACAGGGTAACTATGGCTACACCTTC
CDR3: CASVQGAGQGNYGYTF

V: TRBV5-4
D: -
J: TRBJ1-2
size: -
DNA: TGTGCCAGCAGCTCCAATGTTCAGGGTTTAGGTGGCTACACCTTC
CDR3: CASSSNVQGLGGYTF

V: TRBV6-1
D: -
J: TRBJ2-7
size: -
DNA: TGTGCCAGCAGTGAAGCTAGGGAGCAGTACTTC
CDR3: CASSEAREQYF

V: TRBV3-1/TRBV3-2
D: TRBD1
J: TRBJ2-1
size: -
DNA: TGTGCCAGCAGCCAAGTAGCGTTGGCAGGGGGTAGGCACAATGAGCAGTTCTTC
CDR3: CASSQVALAGGRHNEQFF

V: TRBV7-9
D: -
J: TRBJ1-2
size: once
DNA: TGTGCCAGCAGCTTAGGAGGCAGCACAAAGGGCTACACCTTC
CDR3: CASSLGGSTKGYTF

V: TRBV5-1
D: TRBD1
J: TRBJ1-1
size: -
DNA: TGCGCCAGCAGCTCAGGGGACAGGGGCATGAACACTGAAGCTTTCTTT
CDR3: CASSSGDRGMNTEAFF

V: TRBV5-6
D: TRBD1
J: TRBJ2-2
size: -
DNA: TGTGCCAGCAGCTTGCCAGGGGGCACCGGGGAGCTGTTTTTT
CDR3: CASSLPGGTGELFF

V: TRBV27
D: -
J: TRBJ2-1
size: -
DNA: TGTGCCAGCAGTGGACAAGAAAATGAGCAGTTCTTC
CDR3: CASSGQENEQFF

V: TRBV5-1
D: -
J: TRBJ2-7
size: -
DNA: TGCGCCAGCGGCCCAAGAAGTACCTACGAGCAGTACTTC
CDR3: CASGPRSTYEQYF

V: TRBV20-1
D: -
J: TRBJ2-7
size: -
DNA: TGCAGTGCTAGTGGAGGGGGACCCTACGAGCAGTACTTC
CDR3: CSASGGGPYEQYF

V: TRBV5-4
D: -
J: TRBJ2-7
size: -
DNA: TGTGCCAGCAGAAAGCAACCGGGGGCCGTGGGAGAGCAGTACTTC
CDR3: CASRKQPGAVGEQYF

V: TRBV5-4
D: TRBD2
J: TRBJ2-7
size: -
DNA: TGTGCCAGCAGCCCGGCCGGGGGGAGGTTAGCGGGGACCAGGGAGCAGTACTTC
CDR3: CASSPAGGRLAGTREQYF

V: TRBV6-5
D: TRBD1
J: TRBJ1-1
size: -
DNA: TGTGCCAGCAGTTACCAGGGACAGGGGTACACTGAAGCTTTCTTT
CDR3: CASSYQGQGYTEAFF

V: TRBV7-2
D: TRBD2
J: TRBJ2-1
size: -
DNA: TGTGCCAGCAGCGCACGGGGGGGCTCCTACAATGAGCAGTTCTTC
CDR3: CASSARGGSYNEQFF

V: TRBV19
D: -
J: TRBJ1-1
size: -
DNA: TGTGCCAGTGGACACTGGAACACTGAAGCTTTCTTT
CDR3: CASGHWNTEAFF

V: TRBV7-8
D: -
J: TRBJ2-7
size: once
DNA: TGTGCCAGCAGCCCCTCGGCAGTTTACGAGCAGTACTTC
CDR3: CASSPSAVYEQYF

V: TRBV18
D: -
J: TRBJ1-1
size: -
DNA: TGTGCCAGCTCACCCGGGCTGGGGAGGACTGAAGCTTTCTTT
CDR3: CASSPGLGRTEAFF

V: TRBV4-1
D: -
J: TRBJ1-5
size: few
DNA: TGCGCCAGCAGCCAAGATCCCGGGGCCGGTCAGCCCCAGCATTTT
CDR3: CASSQDPGAGQPQHF

V: TRBV4-1
D: TRBD1
J: TRBJ2-7
size: -
DNA: TGCGCCAGCAGCCTGACCGGGACAGGGGCCTACGAGCAGTACTTC
CDR3: CASSLTGTGAYEQYF

V: TRBV7-2
D: TRBD1
J: TRBJ2-2
size: -
DNA: TGTGCCAGCAGAAGACAGGGCGTAGTCACCGGGGAGCTGTTTTTT
CDR3: CASRRQGVVTGELFF

V: TRBV19
D: -
J: TRBJ1-3
size: once
DNA: TGTGCCAGTATGGGGGGAAACACCATATATTTT
CDR3: CASMGGNTIYF

V: TRBV19
D: -
J: TRBJ2-1
size: -
DNA: TGTGCCAGTAGTGTTGGTCAGGGGTCTTACAATGAGCAGTTCTTC
CDR3: CASSVGQGSYNEQFF

V: TRBV5-4
D: -
J: TRBJ2-7
size: -
DNA: TGTGCCAGCAGCTTGGATGGGGGGGCCGCCTACGAGCAGTACTTC
CDR3: CASSLDGGAAYEQYF